This TCR beta chain was obtained from a study of CD8 T cells in ankylosing spondylitis. Study observations and caveats: The authors reported significant enrichment of disease-linked clones in matched ankylosing spondylitis synovial fluid. Certain motif variants had earlier appeared in reactive arthritis synovial fluid and blood. Blood of patients with ankylosing spondylitis appeared to be characterized by a TCR beta motif of several highly homologous variants. As for the disease-linked clones, they showed a CD8+ phenotype and occurred at relatively low frequencies in peripheral blood.

A quantitative 5'-RACE method, one with molecular barcodes, was used to make TCR beta libraries. TCRdb re-called the 5' RACE reads through MiXCR, storing one row per CDR3 protein. Found here are around 130,000 distinct CDR3 sequences, about 15% of them singletons; the top ten hold 33%. Relative to its sample, this clonotype is medium-sized. Its matching antigen is unknown. Looked up from germline, CDR1 is SEHNR and CDR2 is FQNEAQ (reference sequence). Trimming removed 5 bases from V and 3 bases from J, with 11 bases in between. This CDR3 region has 14 residues. The TCR was taken from a male donor with ankylosing spondylitis. What was sequenced was blood, either unsorted or a sorted T cell fraction (not recorded which). V and J are TRBV7-9 and TRBJ2-1, with a possible D match to TRBD2 (5 bases). CDR3 nucleotides: TGTGCCAGCAGCGCCCGGGATCACTACAATGAGCAGTTCTTC. Its protein is CASSARDHYNEQFF.